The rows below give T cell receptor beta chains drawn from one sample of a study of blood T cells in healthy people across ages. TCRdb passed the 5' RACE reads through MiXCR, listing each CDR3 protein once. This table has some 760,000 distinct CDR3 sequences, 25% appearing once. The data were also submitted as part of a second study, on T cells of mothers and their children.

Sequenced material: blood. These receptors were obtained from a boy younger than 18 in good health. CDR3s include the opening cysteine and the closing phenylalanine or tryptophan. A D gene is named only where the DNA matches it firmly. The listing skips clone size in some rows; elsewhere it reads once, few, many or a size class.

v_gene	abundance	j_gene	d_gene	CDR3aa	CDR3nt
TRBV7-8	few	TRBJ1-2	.	CASSLDSRDYGYTF	TGTGCCAGCAGCTTGGACAGTCGGGACTATGGCTACACCTTC
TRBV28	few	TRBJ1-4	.	CASNKWGTGEKLFF	TGTGCCAGCAACAAGTGGGGGACGGGCGAAAAACTGTTTTTT
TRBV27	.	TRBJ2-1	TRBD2	CASSLSGGGGPNEQFF	TGTGCCAGCAGTTTATCGGGGGGGGGAGGACCCAATGAGCAGTTCTTC
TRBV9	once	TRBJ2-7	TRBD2	CASSAGMNLAGAYYEQYF	TGTGCCAGCAGCGCCGGAATGAATCTAGCGGGGGCCTACTACGAGCAGTACTTC
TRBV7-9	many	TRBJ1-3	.	CASTDSGNTIYF	TGTGCCAGCACCGACTCTGGAAACACCATATATTTT
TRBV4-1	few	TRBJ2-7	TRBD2	CASSQALGTSSNEQYF	TGCGCCAGCAGCCAAGCCCTCGGGACTAGCTCGAACGAGCAGTACTTC
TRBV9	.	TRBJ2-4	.	CASSVKTGTIQYF	TGTGCCAGCAGCGTAAAGACGGGAACTATACAGTACTTC
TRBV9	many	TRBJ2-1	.	CASSGHNEQFF	TGTGCCAGCAGCGGACACAATGAGCAGTTCTTC
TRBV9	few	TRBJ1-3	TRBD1	CASTSGQGARGNTIYF	TGTGCCAGCACCTCGGGGCAGGGGGCGCGAGGAAACACCATATATTTT
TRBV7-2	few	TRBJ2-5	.	CASRSSVETQYF	TGTGCCAGCAGATCTAGCGTGGAGACCCAGTACTTC
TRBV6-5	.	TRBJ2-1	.	CASSLSGQPYNEQFF	TGTGCCAGCAGCCTCAGTGGGCAGCCCTACAATGAGCAGTTCTTC
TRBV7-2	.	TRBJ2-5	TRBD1	CASRDRGTETQYF	TGTGCCAGCAGGGACAGGGGAACGGAGACCCAGTACTTC
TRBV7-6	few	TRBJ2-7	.	CASSLMGRIYEQYF	TGTGCCAGCAGCTTAATGGGACGGATTTACGAGCAGTACTTC
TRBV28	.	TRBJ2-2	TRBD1	CASSQRQGLLTNTGELFF	TGTGCCAGCAGTCAAAGACAGGGCCTGTTAACCAACACCGGGGAGCTGTTTTTT
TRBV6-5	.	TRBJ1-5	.	CASTPGPYSNQPQHF	TGTGCCAGCACTCCGGGACCCTATAGCAATCAGCCCCAGCATTTT
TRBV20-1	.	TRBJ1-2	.	CSARLGVYGYTF	TGCAGTGCACGTCTGGGGGTATATGGCTACACCTTC
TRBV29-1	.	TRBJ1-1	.	CSVWRASNTEAFF	TGCAGCGTTTGGAGGGCTTCGAACACTGAAGCTTTCTTT
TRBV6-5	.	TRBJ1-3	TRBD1	CASSPDRDSGNTIYF	TGTGCCAGCAGTCCGGACAGGGACTCTGGAAACACCATATATTTT
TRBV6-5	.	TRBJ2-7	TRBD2	CASSYFYTPGLAESSYEQYF	TGTGCCAGCAGTTACTTCTATACTCCGGGACTAGCGGAGAGCTCCTACGAGCAGTACTTC
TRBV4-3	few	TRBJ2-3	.	CASSQEGGHTQYF	TGCGCCAGCAGCCAAGAAGGGGGACATACGCAGTATTTT
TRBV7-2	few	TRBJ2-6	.	CASSLVGAGPSGANVLTF	TGTGCCAGCAGCTTAGTAGGGGCAGGACCTTCAGGGGCCAACGTCCTGACTTTC
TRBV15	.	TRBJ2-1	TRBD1	CATSGTGQGDNEQFF	TGTGCCACCAGCGGAACGGGACAGGGAGACAATGAGCAGTTCTTC
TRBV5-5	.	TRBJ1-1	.	CASSTDSTEAFF	TGTGCCAGCAGCACCGACAGCACTGAAGCTTTCTTT
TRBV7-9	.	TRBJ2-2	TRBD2	CASSLALAVTGELFF	TGTGCCAGCAGCTTAGCACTAGCGGTCACCGGGGAGCTGTTTTTT
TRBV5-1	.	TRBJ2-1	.	CASIGTTYNVQFF	TGCGCCAGCATCGGGACAACCTACAATGTGCAGTTCTTC
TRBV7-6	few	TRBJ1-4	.	CASSPWTENEKLFF	TGTGCCAGCAGCCCTTGGACAGAAAATGAAAAACTGTTTTTT
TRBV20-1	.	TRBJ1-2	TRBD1	CSARGGQVNYGYTF	TGCAGTGCTAGGGGGGGACAGGTGAACTATGGCTACACCTTC
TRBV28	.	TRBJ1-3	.	CASSFLGNTIYF	TGTGCCAGCAGTTTCCTAGGAAACACCATATATTTT
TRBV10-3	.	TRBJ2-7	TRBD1	CALGTGGNEQYF	TGTGCCTTAGGGACAGGGGGCAACGAGCAGTACTTC
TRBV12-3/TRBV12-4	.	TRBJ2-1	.	CASSLNSGVSYNEQFF	TGTGCCAGCAGTTTGAATTCGGGGGTCTCCTACAATGAGCAGTTCTTC
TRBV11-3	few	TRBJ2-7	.	CASSLDGSNYEQYF	TGTGCCAGCAGCTTAGATGGCAGTAACTACGAGCAGTACTTC
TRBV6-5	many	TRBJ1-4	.	CASRRTVTNEKLFF	TGTGCCAGCAGGCGGACAGTTACTAATGAAAAACTGTTTTTT
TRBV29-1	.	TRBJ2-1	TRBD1	CSVRTGGDYNEQFF	TGCAGCGTACGGACAGGGGGCGACTACAATGAGCAGTTCTTC
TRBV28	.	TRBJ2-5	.	CASSQDSSSPQETQYF	TGTGCCAGCAGCCAAGACAGTTCTAGTCCCCAAGAGACCCAGTACTTC
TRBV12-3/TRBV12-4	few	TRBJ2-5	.	CASTLGVGGRETQYF	TGTGCCAGCACCTTGGGGGTCGGGGGCAGGGAGACCCAGTACTTC
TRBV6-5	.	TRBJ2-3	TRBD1	CASKQGTATDTQYF	TGTGCCAGCAAACAGGGGACGGCCACAGATACGCAGTATTTT